This TCR beta chain was recovered during a study of blood T cell repertoires in COVID-19. Study information: Samples came from the United States, Italy and Spain, spanning acute and convalescent COVID-19.

In the original analysis: Reference gene primer amplification gave estimated nucleated cell counts. Assay: immunoSEQ multiplex PCR; the TCRdb copy retains only in-frame clones and omits some. V, J and clone size are taken as reported in that table, and D and trimming were inferred from the DNA itself. Of approximately 100,000 clones in the sample, approximately 89% were seen once. Germline CDR1 reads SGHRS; CDR2 reads YFSETQ. This CDR3 has 14 residues. Trimming pared 0 bases from V and 5 bases from J, leaving 6 bases between. This sequence was found in a woman in her twenties or thirties with acute or convalescent COVID-19. The genes are TRBV5-1 and TRBJ1-6; D remains ambiguous. Sample: peripheral blood. The CDR3 sequence: CASSLDTNNSPLHF. The DNA of the CDR3 is TGCGCCAGCAGCTTGGACACCAATAATTCACCCCTCCACTTT.